The 21 T cell receptor beta chains below were found in one sample sequenced in a study of beta chain features in type 1 diabetes. What was sequenced were expressed TCRB transcripts, since all of the isolated RNA had been reverse transcribed. The repertoire was sequenced with immunoSEQ multiplex PCR; TCRdb's copy has only in-frame clones and lacks some. The sample lists 250,000 to 300,000 clones; roughly 8% were seen once. Sequencing used central memory CD4+ T cells from blood. The receptors originated from a woman under 30 in good health.

The chain joins TRBV7-8 to TRBJ2-3, with D possibly matching TRBD2 (6 bases). V lost 0 bases to trimming and J lost 3 bases, with 16 bases between them. CDR3 size: 17 residues. The germline V gene encodes CDR1 SGHVS and CDR2 FQNEAQ. CDR3 amino acids: CASSLARRSGRTDTQYF. The CDR3 DNA sequence: TGTGCCAGCAGCTTAGCCCGCCGGAGCGGGCGGACAGATACGCAGTATTTT.

This sequence joins TRBV28 and TRBJ2-6; no clear D. Germline-derived CDR1 and CDR2 are MDHEN and SYDVKM. V lost 7 bases, J lost 0 bases, and 13 bases lay in between. The CDR3 is 16 residues long. CDR3 loop: CASTTFGPSGANVLTF. As DNA, the CDR3 is TGTGCCAGCACCACTTTTGGGCCCTCTGGGGCCAACGTCCTGACTTTC. The full variable domain, its missing parts supplied by reference TRBV28 and TRBJ2-6, is DVKVTQSSRYLVKRTGEKVFLECVQDMDHENMFWYRQDPGLGLRLIYFSYDVKMKEKGDIPEGYSVSREKKERFSLILESASTNQTSMYLCASTTFGPSGANVLTFGAGSRLTVL.

The chain uses TRBV5-1 and TRBJ2-1; 9 bases are a match to TRBD1. Germline V lookup: CDR1 SGHRS, CDR2 YFSETQ. J was trimmed by 3 bases and V by 4 bases; bases with no gene match: 5. This CDR3 is 15 amino acids long. The CDR3 DNA reads TGCGCCAGCAGCCTGGGACAGGGACGCTACAATGAGCAGTTCTTC. Translation: CASSLGQGRYNEQFF.

This chain uses TRBV15 with TRBJ1-1; D is perhaps TRBD1 (6 bases). From germline, CDR1 is LNHNV and CDR2 YYDKDF (reference sequence). CDR3 length equals 15 residues. V lost 10 bases, J lost 2 bases, and 20 bases lay in between. CDR3 coding DNA: TGTGCCAGCCAACAGGGAAGTGGGCATAACACTGAAGCTTTCTTT. This gives the protein CASQQGSGHNTEAFF. Together with reference TRBV15 and TRBJ1-1, the CDR3 gives the full variable domain: DAMVIQNPRYQVTQFGKPVTLSCSQTLNHNVMYWYQQKSSQAPKLLFHYYDKDFNNEADTPDNFQSRRPNTSFCFLDIRSPGLGDTAMYLCASQQGSGHNTEAFFGQGTRLTVV.

This rearrangement joins TRBV5-4 to TRBJ2-5; TRBD1 matches 7 bases. Losses at the gene ends were 4 bases for V and 4 bases for J; bases not matched to a gene: 10. Germline loops: CDR1 SGHNT, CDR2 YYREEE (reference sequence). This CDR3 has 15 amino acids. CDR3 DNA sequence: TGTGCCAGCAGCCTTTCGGGACAGCTAGGAGAGACCCAGTACTTC. As protein: CASSLSGQLGETQYF.

This clone was counted only a few times. V and J are TRBV7-2 and TRBJ2-3; TRBD2 aligns across 9 bases. CDR3 size: 16 residues. V shed 4 bases and J 9 bases; nucleotides not matched to a gene: 14. The V gene's germline CDR1 is SGHTA and CDR2 FQGNSA. This chain's CDR3 is CASSSSSGAGLATQYF. Here the CDR3 DNA reads TGTGCCAGCAGCTCGTCTAGCGGGGCGGGCCTTGCGACGCAGTATTTT.

This clone was counted between two and nine times. The V call is TRBV7-8, the J call TRBJ2-1; D is perhaps TRBD1 or TRBD2 (5 bases each). The ends were cut back, 1 base at V and 5 bases at J, with 18 bases in the middle. This CDR3 is built from 17 residues. Germline-derived CDR1 and CDR2 are SGHVS and FQNEAQ. CDR3 coding DNA: TGTGCCAGCAGCTTAGGTCGTCGTGGGGGACGGGACAATGAGCAGTTCTTC. Its protein is CASSLGRRGGRDNEQFF.

This clone was observed a handful of times. The V gene is TRBV7-3, the J gene TRBJ2-2; D gene unclear. The CDR3 consists of 13 residues. Trimming pared 5 bases from V and 1 base from J, leaving 5 bases between. The germline gives CDR1 SGHTA, CDR2 FQGTGA. CDR3 coding DNA: TGTGCCAGCAGCACGTTGAACACCGGGGAGCTGTTTTTT. Amino acids: CASSTLNTGELFF. Variable domain in full (rest from reference TRBV7-3 and TRBJ2-2): GAGVSQTPSNKVTEKGKYVELRCDPISGHTALYWYRQSLGQGPEFLIYFQGTGAADDSGLPNDRFFAVRPEGSVSTLKIQRTERGDSAVYLCASSTLNTGELFFGEGSRLTVL.

The chain is built from TRBV27 and TRBJ2-3, with 13 positions matching TRBD2. The CDR3 has 17 amino acids. Trimming took 5 bases from V and 7 from J; bases not matched to a gene: 12. The germline CDR1 and CDR2 sequences are MNHEY and SMNVEV (reference sequence). The CDR3: CASSPPGLAGEQYTQYF. As DNA, the CDR3 is TGTGCCAGCAGTCCCCCAGGACTAGCGGGAGAACAATATACGCAGTATTTT.

The rearrangement uses TRBV11-3 and TRBJ1-2; D unresolved. V was pared by 5 bases and J by 9 bases, with 16 bases between. Germline values: CDR1 SGHNT, CDR2 YENEEA. The CDR3 extends over 13 amino acids. The CDR3 DNA is TGTGCCAGCAGCAGCGGGCCGCTTGTTAGCTACACCTTC. Translated, it gives CASSSGPLVSYTF.

This clone has a handful of counts. This same CDR3 is encoded by further DNA sequences in the sample. The chain uses TRBV19 and TRBJ1-5; tentative D call: TRBD1 (5 bases). CDR1 and CDR2 from the germline V gene are LNHDA and SQIVND (reference sequence). The CDR3 totals 16 residues. With 1 base removed from V and 0 bases from J, the gap between germline ends came to 10 bases. This CDR3 reads CASSIVTGYSNQPQHF. CDR3 bases: TGTGCCAGTAGTATAGTAACAGGCTATAGCAATCAGCCCCAGCATTTT.

V gene TRBV25-1 combines with J gene TRBJ1-2; D is unresolved. CDR1 MGHDK and CDR2 SYGVNS come from the germline V gene. The CDR3 extends over 14 amino acids. Trimming cost V 9 bases and J 3 bases, with 17 bases left between them. Here the CDR3 DNA reads TGTGCCAGAAGTCGGCAAGACGGGGACTATGGCTACACCTTC. It translates to CARSRQDGDYGYTF.

This clone was picked up a small number of times. The chain combines TRBV27 with TRBJ2-1; 9 nucleotides align to TRBD1. Germline CDR1 reads MNHEY; CDR2 reads SMNVEV (reference sequence). V dropped 5 bases and J dropped 7; count of bases not matched to a gene: 6. The CDR3 has 14 residues. The CDR3 region is CASSDQQGANEQFF. The DNA of the CDR3 is TGTGCCAGCAGTGACCAACAGGGGGCGAATGAGCAGTTCTTC.

In its sample, this clone was seen many times. The J gene is TRBJ2-5, the V gene TRBV7-2; D uncertain. The germline CDR1 and CDR2 sequences are SGHTA and FQGNSA. V was shortened by 3 bases and J by 3 bases, with 11 bases between the two germline ends. The CDR3 extends over 14 amino acids. Written as DNA, the CDR3 is TGTGCCAGCAGCTTGGTAGCCGGAAAAGAGACCCAGTACTTC. This translates into CASSLVAGKETQYF.

This clone was observed a handful of times. This chain connects TRBV15 to TRBJ1-1; D is unclear. Germline values: CDR1 LNHNV, CDR2 YYDKDF (reference sequence). Trimming removed 1 base at V and 3 bases at J, with 6 bases between. The CDR3 runs to 13 residues. The CDR3 DNA reads TGTGCCACCAGCAGAGGGTTTGACACTGAAGCTTTCTTT. The encoded protein is CATSRGFDTEAFF. The full variable domain, in which reference TRBV15 and TRBJ1-1 provide the parts outside the CDR3, is DAMVIQNPRYQVTQFGKPVTLSCSQTLNHNVMYWYQQKSSQAPKLLFHYYDKDFNNEADTPDNFQSRRPNTSFCFLDIRSPGLGDTAMYLCATSRGFDTEAFFGQGTRLTVV.

This clone was observed a few times. The chain is built from TRBV5-4 and TRBJ2-2; D remains unclear. The CDR3 has 13 amino acids. Trimming pared 2 bases from V and 6 bases from J, leaving 8 bases between. CDR1 SGHNT and CDR2 YYREEE come from the germline V gene (reference sequence). The CDR3 nucleotides read TGTGCCAGCAGCTTAGATGAGGCCGGGGAGCTGTTTTTT. Encoded protein: CASSLDEAGELFF.

In this sample, this clone turned up a few times. The V call is TRBV11-1, the J call TRBJ1-1, with D tentatively TRBD1 (5 bases). The CDR3 has 14 residues. V was trimmed by 3 bases and J by 0 bases, leaving 8 bases between them. Per the germline V gene, CDR1 is SGHAT and CDR2 is FQDESV (reference sequence). CDR3 sequence reads: CASSFDSLNTEAFF. DNA of the CDR3: TGTGCCAGCAGCTTTGACAGCTTGAACACTGAAGCTTTCTTT.

Regarding this clone: Other DNA sequences in the same sample also yield this CDR3. J is TRBJ2-7 and V is TRBV27; 9 bases line up with TRBD1. The CDR3 runs 14 residues. The germline V gene encodes CDR1 MNHEY and CDR2 SMNVEV (reference sequence). V was pared by 4 bases and J by 2 bases, with 3 bases of the junction left unmatched. DNA for the CDR3: TGTGCCAGCAGTTACAGGGGGCGTACCTACGAGCAGTACTTC. The encoded protein is CASSYRGRTYEQYF.

A few counts support this clone. CDR3 nucleotides: TGTGCCAGCACTCGGGACAGCGTTAATCAGCCCCAGCATTTT. The encoded protein is CASTRDSVNQPQHF. The rearrangement uses TRBV6-5 and TRBJ1-5; 7 bases agree with TRBD1. This CDR3 is built from 14 residues. CDR1 is MNHEY and CDR2 is SVGAGI in the germline V gene. J gave up 4 bases and V 7 bases, and 7 bases lay outside the gene matches.

The rearrangement uses TRBV5-1 and TRBJ1-6; weak D call: TRBD1 (5 bases). Germline assignment: CDR1 SGHRS and CDR2 YFSETQ. The length of the CDR3 is 17 residues. V was clipped by 4 bases and J by 8 bases, with 22 bases between them. CDR3 region: CASSREQVREGYSPLHF. For the CDR3, the DNA is TGCGCCAGCAGCCGGGAACAGGTCAGGGAGGGATATTCACCCCTCCACTTT.

V gene TRBV6-1 combines with J gene TRBJ1-3; D ambiguous. Deletions cut 6 bases from V and 0 bases from J, with 12 bases between. Germline V gives CDR1 MNHNS, CDR2 SASEGT. The CDR3 spans 15 residues. The CDR3 protein is CASSGRPVSGNTIYF. CDR3 in DNA: TGTGCCAGCAGCGGTAGACCGGTCTCTGGAAACACCATATATTTT.